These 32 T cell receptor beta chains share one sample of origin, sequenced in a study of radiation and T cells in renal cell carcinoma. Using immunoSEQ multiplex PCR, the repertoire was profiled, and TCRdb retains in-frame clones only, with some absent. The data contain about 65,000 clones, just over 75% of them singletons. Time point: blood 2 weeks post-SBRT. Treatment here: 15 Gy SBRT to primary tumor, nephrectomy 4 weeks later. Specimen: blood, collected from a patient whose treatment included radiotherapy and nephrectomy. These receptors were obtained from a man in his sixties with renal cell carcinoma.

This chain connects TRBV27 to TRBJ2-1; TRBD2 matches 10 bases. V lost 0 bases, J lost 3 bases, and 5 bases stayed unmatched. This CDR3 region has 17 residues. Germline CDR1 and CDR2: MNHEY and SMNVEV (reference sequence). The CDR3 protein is CASSLSTLAGGYNEQFF. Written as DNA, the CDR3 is TGTGCCAGCAGTTTATCTACCTTAGCGGGGGGCTACAATGAGCAGTTCTTC.

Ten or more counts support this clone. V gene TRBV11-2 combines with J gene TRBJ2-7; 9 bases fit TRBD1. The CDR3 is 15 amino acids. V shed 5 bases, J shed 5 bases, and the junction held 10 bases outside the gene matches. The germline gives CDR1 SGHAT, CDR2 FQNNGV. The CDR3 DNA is TGTGCCAGCAGCATAAGGGGAACAGGGGGCGACGAGCAGTACTTC. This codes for CASSIRGTGGDEQYF.

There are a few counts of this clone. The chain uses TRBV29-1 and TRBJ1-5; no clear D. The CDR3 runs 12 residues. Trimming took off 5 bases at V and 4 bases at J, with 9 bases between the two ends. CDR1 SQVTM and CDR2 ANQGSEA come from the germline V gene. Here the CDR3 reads CSVKDGNQPQHF. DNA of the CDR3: TGCAGCGTTAAGGACGGGAATCAGCCCCAGCATTTT.

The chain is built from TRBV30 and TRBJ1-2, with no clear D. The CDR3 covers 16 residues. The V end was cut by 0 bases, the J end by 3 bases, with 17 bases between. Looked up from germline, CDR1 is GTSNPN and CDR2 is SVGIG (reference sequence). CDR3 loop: CAWSVYDWVGDYGYTF. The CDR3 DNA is TGTGCCTGGAGTGTATACGACTGGGTTGGGGACTATGGCTACACCTTC.

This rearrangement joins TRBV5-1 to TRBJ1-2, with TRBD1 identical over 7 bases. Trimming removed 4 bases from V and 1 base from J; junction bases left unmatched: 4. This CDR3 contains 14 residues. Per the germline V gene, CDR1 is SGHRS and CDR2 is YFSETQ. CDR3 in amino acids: CASSPGTVNYGYTF. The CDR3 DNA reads TGCGCCAGCAGCCCGGGGACAGTTAACTATGGCTACACCTTC.

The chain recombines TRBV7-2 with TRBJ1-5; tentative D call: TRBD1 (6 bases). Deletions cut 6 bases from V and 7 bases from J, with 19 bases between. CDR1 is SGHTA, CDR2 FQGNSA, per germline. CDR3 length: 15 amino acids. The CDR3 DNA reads TGTGCCAGCAGTTTCGACAGGCTGCCCAACCAGCCCCAGCATTTT. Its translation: CASSFDRLPNQPQHF.

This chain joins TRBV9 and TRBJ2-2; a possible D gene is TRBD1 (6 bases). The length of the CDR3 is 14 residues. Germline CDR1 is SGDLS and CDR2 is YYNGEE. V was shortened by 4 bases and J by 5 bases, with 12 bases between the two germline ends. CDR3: CASSRGHRTGELFF. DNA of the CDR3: TGTGCCAGCAGCCGGGGACATAGGACCGGGGAGCTGTTTTTT.

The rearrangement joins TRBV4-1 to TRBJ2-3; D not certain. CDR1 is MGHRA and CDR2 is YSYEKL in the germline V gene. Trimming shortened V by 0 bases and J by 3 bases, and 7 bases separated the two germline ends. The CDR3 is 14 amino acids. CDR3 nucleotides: TGCGCCAGCAGCCAAGATCTGCCTACAGATACGCAGTATTTT. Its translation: CASSQDLPTDTQYF.

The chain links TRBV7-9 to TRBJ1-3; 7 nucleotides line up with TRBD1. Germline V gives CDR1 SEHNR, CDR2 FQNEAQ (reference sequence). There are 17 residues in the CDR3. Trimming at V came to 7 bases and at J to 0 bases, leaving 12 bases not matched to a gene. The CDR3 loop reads CASTEGTALFSGNTIYF. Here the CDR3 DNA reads TGTGCCAGCACCGAAGGGACAGCCCTATTCTCTGGAAACACCATATATTTT. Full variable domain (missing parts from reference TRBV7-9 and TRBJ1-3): DTGVSQNPRHKITKRGQNVTFRCDPISEHNRLYWYRQTLGQGPEFLTYFQNEAQLEKSRLLSDRFSAERPKGSFSTLEIQRTEQGDSAMYLCASTEGTALFSGNTIYFGEGSWLTVV.

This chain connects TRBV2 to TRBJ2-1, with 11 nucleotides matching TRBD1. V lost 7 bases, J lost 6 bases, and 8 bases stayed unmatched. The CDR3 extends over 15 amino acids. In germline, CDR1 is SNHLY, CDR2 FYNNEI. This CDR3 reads CASTLPGTGGNEQFF. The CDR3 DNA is TGTGCCAGCACCTTGCCCGGGACAGGGGGCAATGAGCAGTTCTTC.

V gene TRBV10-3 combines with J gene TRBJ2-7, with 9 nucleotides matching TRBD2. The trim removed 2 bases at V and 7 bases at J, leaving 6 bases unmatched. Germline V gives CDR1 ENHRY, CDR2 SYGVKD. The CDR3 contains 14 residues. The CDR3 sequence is CAISEGLAGWEQYV. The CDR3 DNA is TGTGCCATCAGTGAGGGGCTAGCGGGATGGGAGCAGTACGTC.

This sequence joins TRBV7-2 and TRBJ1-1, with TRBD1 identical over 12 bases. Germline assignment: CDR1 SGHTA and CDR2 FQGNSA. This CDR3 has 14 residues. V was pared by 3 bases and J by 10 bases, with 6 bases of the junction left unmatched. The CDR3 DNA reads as TGTGCCAGCAGCTTTGAGGGACAGGGGGCAGGAGCTTTCTTT. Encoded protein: CASSFEGQGAGAFF.

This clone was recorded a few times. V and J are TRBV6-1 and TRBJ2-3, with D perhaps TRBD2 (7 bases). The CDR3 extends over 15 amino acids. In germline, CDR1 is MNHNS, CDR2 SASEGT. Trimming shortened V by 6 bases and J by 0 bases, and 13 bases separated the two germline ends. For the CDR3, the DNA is TGTGCCAGCAGGTTAGGGGGGGTGAGCACAGATACGCAGTATTTT. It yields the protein CASRLGGVSTDTQYF.

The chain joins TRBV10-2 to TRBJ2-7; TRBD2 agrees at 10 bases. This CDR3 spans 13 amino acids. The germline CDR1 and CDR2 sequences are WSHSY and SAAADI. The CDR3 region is CASSESGAGGPDV. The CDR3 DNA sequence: TGCGCCAGCAGTGAATCGGGAGCGGGAGGGCCAGACGTC.

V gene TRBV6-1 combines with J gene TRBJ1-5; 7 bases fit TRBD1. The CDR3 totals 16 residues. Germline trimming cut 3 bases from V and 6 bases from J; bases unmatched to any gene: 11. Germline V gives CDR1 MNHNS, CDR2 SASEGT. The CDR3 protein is CASSERTGGVGQPQHF. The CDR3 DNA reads TGTGCCAGCAGTGAGAGGACAGGCGGGGTCGGTCAGCCCCAGCATTTT.

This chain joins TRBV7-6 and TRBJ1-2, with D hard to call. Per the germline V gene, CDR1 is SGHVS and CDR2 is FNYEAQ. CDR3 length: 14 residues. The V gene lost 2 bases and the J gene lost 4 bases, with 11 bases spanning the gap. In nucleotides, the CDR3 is TGTGCCAGCAGCTTAACATCAGAACGCTATGGCTACACCTTC. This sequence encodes CASSLTSERYGYTF.

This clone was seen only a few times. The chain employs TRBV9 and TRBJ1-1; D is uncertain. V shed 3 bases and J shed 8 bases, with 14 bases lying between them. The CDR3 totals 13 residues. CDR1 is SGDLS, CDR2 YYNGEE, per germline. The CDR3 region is CASSAMERAEAFF. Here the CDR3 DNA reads TGTGCCAGCAGCGCCATGGAGAGGGCCGAAGCTTTCTTT.

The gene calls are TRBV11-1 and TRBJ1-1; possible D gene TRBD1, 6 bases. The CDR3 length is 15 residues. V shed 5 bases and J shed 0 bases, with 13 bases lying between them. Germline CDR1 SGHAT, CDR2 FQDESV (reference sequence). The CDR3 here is CASSGQGTMNTEAFF. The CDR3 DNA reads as TGTGCCAGCAGCGGGCAGGGGACCATGAACACTGAAGCTTTCTTT.

CDR3 region: CASRDGGAPGADTQYF. The CDR3 DNA is TGTGCCAGCAGGGACGGGGGGGCCCCCGGAGCAGATACGCAGTATTTT. The V gene is TRBV7-2, the J gene TRBJ2-3; 8 bases line up with TRBD2. Germline-derived CDR1 and CDR2 are SGHTA and FQGNSA. CDR3 size: 16 residues. V lost 6 bases, J lost 4 bases, and 12 bases stayed unmatched.

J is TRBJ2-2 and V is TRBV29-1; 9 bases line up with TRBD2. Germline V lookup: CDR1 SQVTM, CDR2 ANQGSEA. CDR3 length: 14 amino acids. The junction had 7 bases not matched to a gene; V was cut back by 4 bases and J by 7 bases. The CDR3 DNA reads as TGCAGCGTTGTGGCTAGCGGGACGGTCGGGGAGCTGTTTTTT. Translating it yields CSVVASGTVGELFF.

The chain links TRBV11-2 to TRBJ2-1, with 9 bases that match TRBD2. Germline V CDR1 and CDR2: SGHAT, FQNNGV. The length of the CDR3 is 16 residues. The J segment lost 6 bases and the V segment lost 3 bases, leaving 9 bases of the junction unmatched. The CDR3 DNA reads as TGTGCCAGCAGCTTCCGTGGTAGCGGGAGTAGCAATGAGCAGTTCTTC. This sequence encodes CASSFRGSGSSNEQFF.

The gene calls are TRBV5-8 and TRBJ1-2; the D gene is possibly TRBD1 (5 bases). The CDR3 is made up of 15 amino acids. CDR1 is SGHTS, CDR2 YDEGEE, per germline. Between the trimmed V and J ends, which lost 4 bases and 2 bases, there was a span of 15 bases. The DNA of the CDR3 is TGTGCCAGCAGCCCAGGGACGCAGAGGAACTATGGCTACACCTTC. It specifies CASSPGTQRNYGYTF.

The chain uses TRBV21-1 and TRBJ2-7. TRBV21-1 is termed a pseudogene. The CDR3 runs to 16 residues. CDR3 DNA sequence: TGTGCCAGCAGCAAAAAGGAACAAATAAAGACCTACGAGCAGTACTTC. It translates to CASSKKEQIKTYEQYF.

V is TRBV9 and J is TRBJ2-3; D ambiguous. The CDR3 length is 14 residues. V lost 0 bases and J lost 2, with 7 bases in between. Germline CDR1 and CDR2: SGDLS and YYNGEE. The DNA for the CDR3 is TGTGCCAGCAGCGTAGGTGGTAACACAGATACGCAGTATTTT. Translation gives CASSVGGNTDTQYF.

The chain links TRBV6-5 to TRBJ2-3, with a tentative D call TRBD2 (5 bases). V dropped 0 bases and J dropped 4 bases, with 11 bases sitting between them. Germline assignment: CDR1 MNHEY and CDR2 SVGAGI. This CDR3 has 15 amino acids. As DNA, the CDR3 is TGTGCCAGCAGTTACTCTGGGAGTCGCGCAGATACGCAGTATTTT. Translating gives CASSYSGSRADTQYF.

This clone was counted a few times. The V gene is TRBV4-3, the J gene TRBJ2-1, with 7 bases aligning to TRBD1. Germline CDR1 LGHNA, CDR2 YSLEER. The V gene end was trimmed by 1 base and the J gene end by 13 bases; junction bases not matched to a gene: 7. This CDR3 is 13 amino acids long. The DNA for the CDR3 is TGCGCCAGCAGCCAAGCTCCCCGAGGGGGCCAGTTCTTC. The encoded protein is CASSQAPRGGQFF.

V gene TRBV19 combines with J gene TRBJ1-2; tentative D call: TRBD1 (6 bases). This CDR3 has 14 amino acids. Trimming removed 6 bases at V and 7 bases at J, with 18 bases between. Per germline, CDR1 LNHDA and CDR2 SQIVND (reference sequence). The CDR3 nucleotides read TGTGCCAGTAGAGGGGGACTTCCCGGGGGTGGCTACACCTTC. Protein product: CASRGGLPGGGYTF.

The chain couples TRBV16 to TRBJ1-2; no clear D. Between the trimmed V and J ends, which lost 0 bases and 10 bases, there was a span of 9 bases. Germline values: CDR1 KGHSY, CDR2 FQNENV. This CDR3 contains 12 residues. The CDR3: CASSQSMPPYTF. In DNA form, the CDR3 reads TGTGCCAGCAGCCAATCCATGCCCCCCTACACCTTC. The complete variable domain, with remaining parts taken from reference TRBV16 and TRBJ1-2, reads GEEVAQTPKHLVRGEGQKAKLYCAPIKGHSYVFWYQQVLKNEFKFLISFQNENVFDETGMPKERFSAKCLPNSPCSLEIQATKLEDSAVYFCASSQSMPPYTFGSGTRLTVV.

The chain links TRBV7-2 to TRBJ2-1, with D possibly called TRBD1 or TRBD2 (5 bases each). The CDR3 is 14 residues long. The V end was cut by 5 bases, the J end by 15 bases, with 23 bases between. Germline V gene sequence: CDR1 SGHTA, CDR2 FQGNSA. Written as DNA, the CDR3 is TGTGCCAGCAGCCCCTTCGGGGCGCGGGCGGTAAGGTTCTTC. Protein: CASSPFGARAVRFF.

The chain's CDR3 is CAFQRLNTGELFF. DNA for the CDR3: TGTGCCTTCCAGAGACTAAACACCGGGGAGCTGTTTTTT. This rearrangement joins TRBV30 to TRBJ2-2; tentatively, D is TRBD2 (5 bases). The CDR3 spans 13 residues. The ends were cut back, 7 bases at V and 2 bases at J, with 11 bases in the middle. In germline, CDR1 is GTSNPN, CDR2 SVGIG (reference sequence).

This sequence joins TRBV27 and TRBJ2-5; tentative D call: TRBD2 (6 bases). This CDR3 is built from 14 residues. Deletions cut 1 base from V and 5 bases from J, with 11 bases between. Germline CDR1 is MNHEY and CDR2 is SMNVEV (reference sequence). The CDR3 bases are TGTGCCAGCAGTTTATTGCGGGGCGGCGAGACCCAGTACTTC. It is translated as CASSLLRGGETQYF.

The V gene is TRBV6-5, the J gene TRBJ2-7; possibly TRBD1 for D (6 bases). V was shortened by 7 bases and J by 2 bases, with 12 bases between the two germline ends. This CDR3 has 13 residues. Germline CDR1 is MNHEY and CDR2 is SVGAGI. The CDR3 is CASMGARAYEQYF. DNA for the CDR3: TGTGCCAGCATGGGGGCTCGAGCCTACGAGCAGTACTTC.